The present TCR beta chain was sequenced within a study of blood T cell repertoires in COVID-19. The V gene's germline CDR1 is SEHNR and CDR2 FQNEAQ (reference sequence). The CDR3 loop spans 13 amino acids. The ends were cut back, 5 bases at V and 4 bases at J, with 11 bases in the middle. Using immunoSEQ multiplex PCR, the repertoire was profiled, and TCRdb retains in-frame clones only, with some absent. The repertoire holds some 180,000 clones, with roughly 78% as singletons. The genes are TRBV7-9 and TRBJ2-5; D is possibly TRBD1 (5 bases). The receptor's source is a woman at least 80 years old with active or convalescent COVID-19. Sequenced sample: peripheral blood. The CDR3 is CASSDSPLETQYF. Written as DNA, the CDR3 is TGTGCCAGCAGCGACAGTCCCTTAGAGACCCAGTACTTC.